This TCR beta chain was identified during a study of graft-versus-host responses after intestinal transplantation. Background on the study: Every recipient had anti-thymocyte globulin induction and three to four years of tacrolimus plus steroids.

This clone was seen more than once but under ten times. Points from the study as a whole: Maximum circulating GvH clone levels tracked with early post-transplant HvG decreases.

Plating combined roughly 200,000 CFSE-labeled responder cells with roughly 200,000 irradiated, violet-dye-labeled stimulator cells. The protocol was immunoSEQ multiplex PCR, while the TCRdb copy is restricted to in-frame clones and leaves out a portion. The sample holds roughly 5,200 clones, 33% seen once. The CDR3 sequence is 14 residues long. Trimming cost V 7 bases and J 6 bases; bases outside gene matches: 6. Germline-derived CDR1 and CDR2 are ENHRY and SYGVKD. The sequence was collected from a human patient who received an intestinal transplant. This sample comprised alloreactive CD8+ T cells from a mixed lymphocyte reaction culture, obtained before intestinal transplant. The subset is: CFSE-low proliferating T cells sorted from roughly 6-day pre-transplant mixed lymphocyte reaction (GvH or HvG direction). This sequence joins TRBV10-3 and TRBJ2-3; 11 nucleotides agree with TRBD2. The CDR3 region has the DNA TGTGCCATCACCACTAGCGGGAGAGGCGATACGCAGTATTTT. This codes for CAITTSGRGDTQYF.